One sample yielded the 18 T cell receptor beta chains listed below, sequenced in a study of PD-1 blockade in classical Hodgkin lymphoma (dated by TCRdb to the early 2020s). This sample's time point label indicates: cycle 1 day 1 (C1D1), immediately before nivolumab initiation. Relapse after autologous stem cell transplantation had occurred in all trial patients, and cohorts A, B and C were distinguished by prior brentuximab vedotin exposure. Using a Miltenyi CD4+ T cell isolation kit, CD4+ T cells were purified from thawed PBMCs through magnetic negative selection. The protocol used for the library was the immunoSEQ multiplex PCR assay. Held by TCRdb, this immuneACCESS table contains in-frame sequences only and omits some clones. Under half of the omission traces to an unresolved V gene where checked; the cause of the rest is unknown. In all, the sample holds around 17,000 clones, and just under 85% of those were seen once. The leading ten clones occupy 1% of the sample.

This specimen consisted of CD4+ T cells from blood, obtained at baseline. Receptors were obtained from a human donor with classical Hodgkin lymphoma.

This chain joins TRBV5-6 and TRBJ1-5; 7 positions agree with TRBD1. The trim removed 1 base at V and 7 bases at J, leaving 8 bases unmatched. CDR3 length: 15 amino acids. Looked up from germline, CDR1 is SGHDT and CDR2 is YYEEEE. The CDR3 nucleotides read TGTGCCAGCAGCTTGTGGGACAGATTCCTACAGCCCCAGCATTTT. This encodes CASSLWDRFLQPQHF.

This chain joins TRBV6-1 and TRBJ2-7; TRBD1 matches at 10 bases. Germline assignment: CDR1 MNHNS and CDR2 SASEGT. The CDR3 spans 16 residues. After removal of 3 bases from V and 2 bases from J, the junction contained 7 bases not matched to a gene. This CDR3 is CASSDEGQGSTYEQYF. As DNA, the CDR3 is TGTGCCAGCAGTGATGAGGGACAGGGGTCTACCTACGAGCAGTACTTC.

The chain recombines TRBV5-3 with TRBJ2-4, with TRBD1 matching over 7 bases. Being an ORF, TRBV5-3 has a function that is uncertain. Losses at the gene ends were 1 base for V and 8 bases for J; bases not matched to a gene: 9. The CDR3 consists of 15 residues. The DNA for the CDR3 is TGTGCCAGAAGCTTGAAGGGACAGAAGAGGGACATTCAGTACTTC. It translates to CARSLKGQKRDIQYF.

The chain joins TRBV7-2 to TRBJ2-1; 9 nucleotides line up with TRBD1. Germline V gives CDR1 SGHTA, CDR2 FQGNSA. V shed 7 bases, J shed 2 bases, and the junction held 6 bases outside the gene matches. The CDR3 runs to 15 residues. The CDR3 DNA reads TGTGCCAGCAAGGGACAGGGTGGGACCTACAATGAGCAGTTCTTC. It is translated as CASKGQGGTYNEQFF.

V usage is TRBV6-4 and J usage is TRBJ2-1, with 14 bases fitting TRBD2. This CDR3 is 16 amino acids long. The V gene's germline CDR1 is MRHNA and CDR2 SNTAGT. V shed 6 bases and J 7 bases; nucleotides not matched to a gene: 8. DNA of the CDR3: TGTGCCAGCAGAACTTTGACTAGCGGGGGGGATAATGAGCAGTTCTTC. Translating gives CASRTLTSGGDNEQFF.

The chain uses TRBV2 and TRBJ2-3; D is uncertain. V was trimmed by 7 bases and J by 0 bases, leaving 11 bases between them. From germline, CDR1 is SNHLY and CDR2 FYNNEI. The CDR3 has 14 residues. The CDR3 here is CASNELSSTDTQYF. CDR3 DNA sequence: TGTGCCAGCAACGAATTGAGTAGCACAGATACGCAGTATTTT.

This clone was found a few times. The chain is built from TRBV5-1 and TRBJ2-1; TRBD1 might be the D (5 bases). This CDR3 is built from 15 residues. Germline-derived CDR1 and CDR2 are SGHRS and YFSETQ. Trimming left V 3 bases short and J 1 base short, with 11 bases between. The CDR3, as DNA: TGCGCCAGCAGCTGGGGCGGTGGGTCCTACAATGAGCAGTTCTTC. Translated: CASSWGGGSYNEQFF.

This clone was counted a few times. The chain carries TRBV7-9 and TRBJ1-6; D ambiguous. The CDR3 covers 13 residues. Germline CDR1 reads SEHNR; CDR2 reads FQNEAQ (reference sequence). V dropped 5 bases and J dropped 7 bases, with 9 bases sitting between them. In DNA form, the CDR3 reads TGTGCCAGCAGCACCCGGACGAATTCACCCCTCCACTTT. This translates into CASSTRTNSPLHF.

The chain combines TRBV2 with TRBJ2-5; perhaps TRBD2 as D (5 bases). Trimming shortened V by 5 bases and J by 9 bases, and 13 bases separated the two germline ends. This CDR3 region has 12 residues. CDR1 and CDR2 (germline): SNHLY, FYNNEI. This CDR3 reads CASSKDSGAQYF. The CDR3 nucleotides are TGTGCCAGCAGTAAGGACTCCGGGGCCCAGTACTTC.

This chain joins TRBV7-2 and TRBJ2-3; D is unresolved. The CDR3 has 15 amino acids. Germline V gene data show CDR1 as SGHTA and CDR2 as FQGNSA. The ends were cut back, 5 bases at V and 0 bases at J, with 12 bases in the middle. The CDR3 bases are TGTGCCAGCAGCAGAGACCGATCTAGCACAGATACGCAGTATTTT. Its protein is CASSRDRSSTDTQYF.

V gene TRBV10-3 combines with J gene TRBJ1-3, with a weak D call TRBD1 (5 bases). Trimming took 6 bases from V and 2 from J, leaving 17 bases between them. The germline gives CDR1 ENHRY, CDR2 SYGVKD. There are 16 residues in the CDR3. The CDR3 DNA reads TGTGCCATCAGGGAGGGACTGACTCGGGCTGGAAACACCATATATTTT. Translation gives CAIREGLTRAGNTIYF.

The chain joins TRBV7-8 to TRBJ2-7; 9 nucleotides match TRBD1. The CDR3 is 12 residues long. The V and J ends lost 5 bases and 8 bases, in that order; junction bases with no gene match: 4. Germline values: CDR1 SGHVS, CDR2 FQNEAQ. The CDR3 here is CASSPGTGKQYF. In DNA form, the CDR3 reads TGTGCCAGCAGCCCGGGGACAGGGAAGCAGTACTTC.

The J gene is TRBJ2-2, the V gene TRBV12-5; 9 bases match TRBD1. V shed 1 base, J shed 6 bases, and the junction held 6 bases outside the gene matches. This CDR3 has 16 amino acids. Germline loops: CDR1 LGHNT, CDR2 FRNRAP. CDR3 in amino acids: CASGLGQGGAAGELFF. Written as DNA, the CDR3 is TGTGCTAGTGGTTTGGGACAGGGGGGTGCGGCCGGGGAGCTGTTTTTT.

The chain carries TRBV2 and TRBJ2-2; D is undetermined. The V gene lost 6 bases and the J gene lost 3 bases, with 2 bases spanning the gap. CDR1 and CDR2 (germline): SNHLY, FYNNEI. This CDR3 spans 11 amino acids. CDR3 region: CASSYTGELFF. The DNA for the CDR3 is TGTGCCAGCAGCTACACCGGGGAGCTGTTTTTT.

This chain uses TRBV28 with TRBJ1-3, with TRBD1 matching 9 bases. Germline trimming cut 3 bases from V and 2 bases from J; bases unmatched to any gene: 8. Germline V gives CDR1 MDHEN, CDR2 SYDVKM. This CDR3 contains 17 residues. The CDR3 DNA follows: TGTGCCAGCAGTTTTAGTGGGACAGGGATAGCTGGAAACACCATATATTTT. Translation: CASSFSGTGIAGNTIYF. Supplemented by reference TRBV28 and TRBJ1-3, the full variable domain reads DVKVTQSSRYLVKRTGEKVFLECVQDMDHENMFWYRQDPGLGLRLIYFSYDVKMKEKGDIPEGYSVSREKKERFSLILESASTNQTSMYLCASSFSGTGIAGNTIYFGEGSWLTVV.

This clone has just one count. This chain connects TRBV6-1 to TRBJ2-5; TRBD1 might be the D (6 bases). The CDR3 has 15 amino acids. Germline V lookup: CDR1 MNHNS, CDR2 SASEGT. The germline V and J ends were trimmed by 4 bases and 5 bases, with 17 bases remaining between them. CDR3 sequence reads: CASSVPGHPRETQYF. The CDR3 DNA sequence: TGTGCCAGCAGTGTACCGGGACACCCGCGGGAGACCCAGTACTTC.

The rearrangement uses TRBV5-6 and TRBJ1-1; D possibly corresponds to TRBD1 (6 bases). Germline loops: CDR1 SGHDT, CDR2 YYEEEE. V dropped 3 bases and J dropped 3 bases, with 18 bases sitting between them. CDR3 length equals 16 residues. DNA for the CDR3: TGTGCCAGCAGCTCGACCGGGACAACGAGGGACACTGAAGCTTTCTTT. As protein: CASSSTGTTRDTEAFF.

The J gene is TRBJ2-7, the V gene TRBV6-6; D perhaps matches TRBD2 (5 bases). This CDR3 is built from 13 residues. Germline lookup yields CDR1 MNHNY and CDR2 SVGAGI (reference sequence). The V and J ends lost 5 bases and 4 bases respectively, with 12 bases between them. The CDR3 here is CASSRGEGYEQYF. In DNA form, the CDR3 reads TGTGCCAGCAGTCGAGGTGAGGGATACGAGCAGTACTTC.